The next 9 T cell receptor beta chains were all read from a single sample in a study of OX40 agonist ivuxolimab in advanced cancers. Measured with immunoSEQ multiplex PCR; TCRdb has only the in-frame clones, and not every one. The sample lists about 88,000 clones, about 86% occurring once. The sequencing here drew on CD4+ or CD8+ T cells sorted from blood, taken in a trial of the OX40 agonist ivuxolimab. The receptor source for this set is an adult with an advanced solid tumor such as melanoma, head and neck, liver or kidney cancer.

The DNA for the CDR3 is TGTGCCAGTAGTATACTCCGCCCGGGGGTGGACACCGGGGAGCTGTTTTTT. Amino acid sequence: CASSILRPGVDTGELFF. The rearrangement joins TRBV19 to TRBJ2-2; possibly TRBD2 for D (6 bases). This CDR3 has 17 residues. V was pared by 2 bases and J by 3 bases, with 16 bases between. Germline V lookup: CDR1 LNHDA, CDR2 SQIVND (reference sequence).

The rearrangement joins TRBV18 to TRBJ1-1; TRBD1 aligns across 12 bases. The germline gives CDR1 KGHSH, CDR2 LQKENI. This CDR3 is 15 amino acids long. Losses at the gene ends were 1 base for V and 7 bases for J; bases not matched to a gene: 4. The CDR3 nucleotides read TGTGCCAGCTCACCACTGGGACAGGGGGCCTTTGAAGCTTTCTTT. The encoded protein is CASSPLGQGAFEAFF.

The CDR3 sequence: CASSLEGGETGELFF. CDR3 DNA: TGTGCCAGCAGCTTAGAAGGGGGCGAAACCGGGGAGCTGTTTTTT. The V and J genes are TRBV7-2 and TRBJ2-2; 7 bases align to TRBD1. The germline V gene has CDR1 SGHTA and CDR2 FQGNSA. The CDR3 runs 15 residues. Losses at the gene ends were 1 base for V and 5 bases for J; bases not matched to a gene: 4. Complete variable domain (other parts from reference TRBV7-2 and TRBJ2-2): GAGVSQSPSNKVTEKGKDVELRCDPISGHTALYWYRQSLGQGLEFLIYFQGNSAPDKSGLPSDRFSAERTGGSVSTLTIQRTQQEDSAVYLCASSLEGGETGELFFGEGSRLTVL.

Of note for this clone: An end of the junction differs from the germline gene, which may be a read error. The chain couples TRBV2 to TRBJ1-5, with a possible D match to TRBD1 (6 bases). The CDR3 consists of 14 residues. In germline, CDR1 is SNHLY, CDR2 FYNNEI. The chain's CDR3 is CASSEGGTAPPQHF. The DNA of the CDR3 is TGTGCCAGCAGCGAAGGGGGGACCGCGCCGCCCCAGCATTTT.

J is TRBJ2-3 and V is TRBV7-2; 11 bases map to TRBD2. Germline V gene lookup returns CDR1 SGHTA and CDR2 FQGNSA. The length of the CDR3 is 17 residues. V gave up 0 bases and J gave up 7 bases; unmatched junction bases: 9. The CDR3 protein is CASSLASTSGGKNTQYF. For the CDR3, the DNA is TGTGCCAGCAGCTTAGCGTCCACTAGCGGGGGCAAAAATACGCAGTATTTT.

The rearrangement uses TRBV27 and TRBJ1-2, with D possibly TRBD1 on 6 matching bases. Trimming shortened V by 7 bases and J by 4 bases, and 13 bases separated the two germline ends. Germline V gene sequence: CDR1 MNHEY, CDR2 SMNVEV (reference sequence). This CDR3 has 13 amino acids. The CDR3 spells CASKAQGTYGYTF. The CDR3 nucleotides are TGTGCCAGCAAAGCACAGGGTACCTATGGCTACACCTTC.

This chain uses TRBV19 with TRBJ1-4; D may be TRBD1 (5 bases). There are 15 residues in the CDR3. Trimming pared 7 bases from V and 6 bases from J, leaving 18 bases between. Germline CDR1 and CDR2: LNHDA and SQIVND (reference sequence). In DNA form, the CDR3 reads TGTGCCAGTACCGATGGGGCAGTGCCGGATGAAAAACTGTTTTTT. Amino acids: CASTDGAVPDEKLFF. Based on the CDR3 plus reference TRBV19 and TRBJ1-4, the full variable domain is DGGITQSPKYLFRKEGQNVTLSCEQNLNHDAMYWYRQDPGQGLRLIYYSQIVNDFQKGDIAEGYSVSREKKESFPLTVTSAQKNPTAFYLCASTDGAVPDEKLFFGSGTQLSVL.

The V gene is TRBV4-1, the J gene TRBJ2-1; tentative D call: TRBD1 (8 bases). Trimming shortened V by 3 bases and J by 7 bases, and 19 bases separated the two germline ends. The germline CDR1 and CDR2 sequences are MGHRA and YSYEKL. This CDR3 has 16 residues. The CDR3 region is CASSQGGTGARNEQFF. DNA for the CDR3: TGCGCCAGCAGCCAGGGGGGGACAGGCGCTAGGAATGAGCAGTTCTTC.

The V call is TRBV7-9, the J call TRBJ2-2, with 16 bases fitting TRBD2. The CDR3 length is 19 residues. Germline-derived CDR1 and CDR2 are SEHNR and FQNEAQ (reference sequence). The trim removed 4 bases at V and 4 bases at J, leaving 9 bases unmatched. The DNA of the CDR3 is TGTGCCAGCAGCTCCCGGGGACTAGCGGGGGGGCAAGTCACCGGGGAGCTGTTTTTT. It specifies CASSSRGLAGGQVTGELFF.